This T cell receptor (beta chain) was observed in a study of blood T cell repertoires in COVID-19. Background on the study: COVID-19 samples from acute and convalescent phases originated in the United States, Italy and Spain. Nucleic acid was either cDNA or gDNA, and it came from T cells, B-cell-depleted T cells, or PBMCs.

This study enrolled people aged about 18 to 100 from roughly 24 US geographic areas. Participant-reported clinical history was the basis for cohort assignment. The repertoire was sequenced with immunoSEQ multiplex PCR; TCRdb's copy has only in-frame clones and lacks some. The table includes 210,000 or so clones, about 84% detected once. In germline, CDR1 is SGHNT, CDR2 YYREEE (reference sequence). J gave up 7 bases and V 2 bases, and 9 bases lay outside the gene matches. CDR3 length equals 16 residues. Specimen: PBMCs or T cells enriched from blood (not recorded which). The chain has TRBV5-4 and TRBJ1-6; TRBD1 aligns across 7 bases. The clonotype comes from a man aged 25 to 40 with acute COVID-19. CDR3 sequence reads: CASSLPNRGGNSPLHF. In DNA, the CDR3 is TGTGCCAGCAGCTTACCGAACAGGGGCGGGAATTCACCCCTCCACTTT.